Below, 19 T cell receptor beta chains from the same sample are listed, as sequenced in a study of blood T cell repertoires in COVID-19. Libraries were prepared by immunoSEQ multiplex PCR; TCRdb keeps only in-frame clonotypes and omits some of them. The data show roughly 240,000 clones, approximately 85% seen once. The sample consisted of peripheral blood. Source of these receptors: a man between 45 and 60 years old with COVID-19, enrolled during active disease.

The chain joins TRBV7-2 to TRBJ1-1; D ambiguous. The CDR3 is 15 amino acids. Germline values: CDR1 SGHTA, CDR2 FQGNSA. V shed 3 bases and J shed 3 bases, with 14 bases lying between them. The DNA of the CDR3 is TGTGCCAGCAGCTTGGACGGAGGGCGAGACACTGAAGCTTTCTTT. This gives the protein CASSLDGGRDTEAFF.

This sequence joins TRBV7-6 and TRBJ2-2; no definite D call. The CDR3 is 14 amino acids. In germline, CDR1 is SGHVS, CDR2 FNYEAQ. V gave up 1 base and J gave up 1 base, with 4 bases separating them. The CDR3, as DNA: TGTGCCAGCAGCTTAGTTCAGAACACCGGGGAGCTGTTTTTT. Translated: CASSLVQNTGELFF.

The chain is built from TRBV30 and TRBJ1-2; D remains unclear. With 3 bases removed from V and 8 bases from J, the gap between germline ends came to 16 bases. The length of the CDR3 is 13 residues. CDR1 and CDR2 from the germline V gene are GTSNPN and SVGIG (reference sequence). CDR3 amino acids: CAWSLGEARGYTF. The DNA for the CDR3 is TGTGCCTGGAGCCTCGGGGAGGCGAGGGGCTACACCTTC.

This chain connects TRBV18 to TRBJ1-1; 8 positions agree with TRBD1. Germline assignment: CDR1 KGHSH and CDR2 LQKENI. Trimming at V came to 2 bases and at J to 1 base, leaving 3 bases not matched to a gene. The CDR3 runs 15 residues. The CDR3 nucleotides read TGTGCCAGCTCACCAAGACAGGGGTCGAACACTGAAGCTTTCTTT. It translates to CASSPRQGSNTEAFF.

As regards this clone: An end of the junction differs from the germline gene, which may be a read error. This chain uses TRBV27 with TRBJ2-5; the D gene is possibly TRBD1 (5 bases). CDR1 and CDR2 (germline): MNHEY, SMNVEV (reference sequence). The CDR3 is 14 amino acids. The CDR3 region is CATSNHQGQGTQYF. The CDR3 nucleotides read TGTGCCACCTCAAACCATCAAGGACAAGGGACCCAGTACTTC.

The chain employs TRBV12-3 or TRBV12-4 and TRBJ2-5, with D uncertain. The V gene lost 3 bases and the J gene lost 5 bases, with 7 bases spanning the gap. The CDR3 runs to 12 residues. The CDR3 region is CASSFDGETQYF. The CDR3 bases are TGTGCCAGCAGTTTTGACGGGGAGACCCAGTACTTC.

The chain uses TRBV7-2 and TRBJ2-7; 10 bases line up with TRBD2. The CDR3 extends over 16 amino acids. Unmatched junction bases numbered 11, after V lost 4 bases and J lost 5 bases. Germline values: CDR1 SGHTA, CDR2 FQGNSA. The CDR3: CASSSGPLAGVDEQYF. The CDR3 bases are TGTGCCAGCAGCTCGGGGCCGCTAGCGGGGGTAGACGAGCAGTACTTC.

The chain employs TRBV10-3 and TRBJ2-7; 7 nucleotides match TRBD1. V was clipped by 11 bases and J by 3 bases; unmatched bases: 10. The CDR3 has 13 residues. Germline V CDR1 and CDR2: ENHRY, SYGVKD. The CDR3 nucleotides read TGTGCCTCTCCCCGGGACAGCAACTACGAGCAGTACTTC. It encodes CASPRDSNYEQYF.

The chain uses TRBV5-1 and TRBJ1-1; 7 bases line up with TRBD1. CDR1 and CDR2 (germline): SGHRS, YFSETQ. Trimming cost V 6 bases and J 4 bases; bases outside gene matches: 15. This CDR3 comprises 16 residues. The CDR3 spells CASNPLGQVGGTEAFF. The CDR3 DNA sequence: TGCGCCAGCAACCCCCTCGGACAGGTCGGTGGCACTGAAGCTTTCTTT. Supplemented by reference TRBV5-1 and TRBJ1-1, the full variable domain reads KAGVTQTPRYLIKTRGQQVTLSCSPISGHRSVSWYQQTPGQGLQFLFEYFSETQRNKGNFPGRFSGRQFSNSRSEMNVSTLELGDSALYLCASNPLGQVGGTEAFFGQGTRLTVV.

The chain links TRBV19 to TRBJ2-3, with 8 bases lining up with TRBD1. From germline, CDR1 is LNHDA and CDR2 SQIVND (reference sequence). The CDR3 has 15 residues. V lost 6 bases to trimming and J lost 1 base; unmatched junction nucleotides: 6. The CDR3 sequence: CASSRPGQGTDTQYF. The CDR3 DNA follows: TGTGCCAGTAGCCGACCGGGACAGGGCACAGATACGCAGTATTTT.

V gene TRBV5-6 combines with J gene TRBJ2-1; D ambiguous. Germline CDR1 reads SGHDT; CDR2 reads YYEEEE. The germline V and J ends were trimmed by 6 bases and 4 bases, with 20 bases remaining between them. The CDR3 is 16 residues long. For the CDR3, the DNA is TGTGCCAGCACCACCCCAATGAGACAACCTTACAATGAGCAGTTCTTC. Protein: CASTTPMRQPYNEQFF. Drawing the rest from reference TRBV5-6 and TRBJ2-1, the complete variable domain is DAGVTQSPTHLIKTRGQQVTLRCSPKSGHDTVSWYQQALGQGPQFIFQYYEEEERQRGNFPDRFSGHQFPNYSSELNVNALLLGDSALYLCASTTPMRQPYNEQFFGPGTRLTVL.

The chain is built from TRBV18 and TRBJ1-6; D is perhaps TRBD1 (5 bases). The CDR3 sequence is 16 residues long. Germline V lookup: CDR1 KGHSH, CDR2 LQKENI. V lost 2 bases, J lost 6 bases, and 14 bases lay in between. The CDR3 bases are TGTGCCAGCTCACCAGAAGGACAAACTTCTAATTCACCCCTCCACTTT. This gives the protein CASSPEGQTSNSPLHF.

The chain has TRBV7-2 and TRBJ1-2; 11 positions agree with TRBD1. The CDR3 is made up of 15 amino acids. The germline V gene encodes CDR1 SGHTA and CDR2 FQGNSA. V shed 0 bases, J shed 5 bases, and the junction held 2 bases outside the gene matches. The CDR3 region has the DNA TGTGCCAGCAGCTTAGCGGGACAGGGGGGGTATGGCTACACCTTC. Translated: CASSLAGQGGYGYTF. Filled out from reference TRBV7-2 and TRBJ1-2, the complete variable domain reads GAGVSQSPSNKVTEKGKDVELRCDPISGHTALYWYRQSLGQGLEFLIYFQGNSAPDKSGLPSDRFSAERTGGSVSTLTIQRTQQEDSAVYLCASSLAGQGGYGYTFGSGTRLTVV.

The chain joins TRBV5-4 to TRBJ1-2; D possibly corresponds to TRBD1 (6 bases). Deletions cut 4 bases from V and 1 base from J, with 11 bases between. Germline loops: CDR1 SGHNT, CDR2 YYREEE (reference sequence). The CDR3 contains 14 residues. CDR3 in amino acids: CASSTGQLNYGYTF. CDR3 DNA sequence: TGTGCCAGCAGCACCGGACAGCTTAACTATGGCTACACCTTC.

The table lists this clone with a few counts. V gene TRBV5-8 combines with J gene TRBJ2-2, with D tentatively TRBD2 (6 bases). V dropped 6 bases and J dropped 5 bases, with 17 bases sitting between them. Germline CDR1 SGHTS, CDR2 YDEGEE. There are 15 residues in the CDR3. Here the CDR3 DNA reads TGTGCCAGCACCCCCGGGAAGGGGAGGACCGGGGAGCTGTTTTTT. This codes for CASTPGKGRTGELFF.

This chain joins TRBV6-5 and TRBJ2-2, with TRBD2 identical over 9 bases. Trimming removed 11 bases from V and 0 bases from J; junction bases left unmatched: 1. Per the germline V gene, CDR1 is MNHEY and CDR2 is SVGAGI. CDR3 length: 13 amino acids. CDR3 residues: CARGGANTGELFF. The CDR3 DNA is TGTGCCCGCGGGGGGGCGAACACCGGGGAGCTGTTTTTT.

On this clone itself: Relative to the germline gene, one junction end is altered; a read error may explain this. The chain joins TRBV7-9 to TRBJ2-5, with 7 positions matching TRBD2. Germline V gene sequence: CDR1 SEHNR, CDR2 FQNEAQ (reference sequence). The CDR3 contains 13 residues. CDR3 sequence reads: CASSLGRGETQYF. CDR3 bases: TGTGCCAGCAGTTTAGGGAGGGGAGAGACCCAGTACTTC.

This rearrangement joins TRBV28 to TRBJ1-2, with D possibly matching TRBD1 (5 bases). Trimming took off 5 bases at V and 6 bases at J, with 10 bases between the two ends. This CDR3 has 12 amino acids. Germline values: CDR1 MDHEN, CDR2 SYDVKM. The DNA of the CDR3 is TGTGCCAGCAGTCCGACAGTAAATGGCTACACCTTC. This codes for CASSPTVNGYTF.

This rearrangement joins TRBV6-5 to TRBJ1-3, with 11 positions matching TRBD1. This CDR3 region has 15 residues. Trimming at V came to 6 bases and at J to 2 bases, leaving 3 bases not matched to a gene. Germline V gives CDR1 MNHEY, CDR2 SVGAGI. The CDR3 protein is CASSAGQGAGNTIYF. The DNA of the CDR3 is TGTGCCAGCAGCGCGGGACAGGGGGCTGGAAACACCATATATTTT.